This passage covers 29 T cell receptor beta chains from one sample sequenced in a study of T cell responses to AZD1222 COVID-19 vaccine. Profiling relied on immunoSEQ multiplex PCR, and the TCRdb table lists in-frame clones only, not all of them. Among 100,000 to 150,000 clones listed, about 88% were seen once. The sample consisted of peripheral blood, taken on day 0 of AZD1222 vaccination. The receptors here all came from an adult in good health.

The rearrangement joins TRBV7-2 to TRBJ2-3; 7 bases match TRBD2. Germline CDR1 reads SGHTA; CDR2 reads FQGNSA. J lost 6 bases, V lost 0 bases, and 6 bases had no gene match. The CDR3 covers 15 residues. DNA of the CDR3: TGTGCCAGCAGCTTAGCGGGAGGGCCAAGGGATACGCAGTATTTT. Residues: CASSLAGGPRDTQYF.

V usage is TRBV7-9 and J usage is TRBJ2-1; D perhaps matches TRBD1 (5 bases). Germline V gives CDR1 SEHNR, CDR2 FQNEAQ (reference sequence). V was clipped by 1 base and J by 0 bases, with 10 bases between them. The CDR3 covers 16 residues. This CDR3 reads CASSLGRGSSYNEQFF. CDR3 sequence (DNA): TGTGCCAGCAGCTTAGGTAGGGGTAGCTCCTACAATGAGCAGTTCTTC. Supplemented by reference TRBV7-9 and TRBJ2-1, the full variable domain reads DTGVSQNPRHKITKRGQNVTFRCDPISEHNRLYWYRQTLGQGPEFLTYFQNEAQLEKSRLLSDRFSAERPKGSFSTLEIQRTEQGDSAMYLCASSLGRGSSYNEQFFGPGTRLTVL.

The rearrangement links TRBV9 to TRBJ2-1, with D tentatively TRBD1 (5 bases). The ends were cut back, 0 bases at V and 4 bases at J, with 8 bases in the middle. In germline, CDR1 is SGDLS, CDR2 YYNGEE. This CDR3 contains 14 residues. CDR3: CASSVDDSYNEQFF. The CDR3 DNA is TGTGCCAGCAGCGTAGATGACAGTTACAATGAGCAGTTCTTC.

The V gene is TRBV18, the J gene TRBJ1-1; TRBD1 might be the D (6 bases). Trimming cost V 5 bases and J 3 bases, with 16 bases left between them. The germline CDR1 and CDR2 sequences are KGHSH and LQKENI. CDR3 length equals 15 residues. The CDR3 sequence: CASSSHRGHDTEAFF. Here the CDR3 DNA reads TGTGCCAGCTCATCCCACCGGGGACATGACACTGAAGCTTTCTTT. Full variable domain (missing parts from reference TRBV18 and TRBJ1-1): NAGVMQNPRHLVRRRGQEARLRCSPMKGHSHVYWYRQLPEEGLKFMVYLQKENIIDESGMPKERFSAEFPKEGPSILRIQQVVRGDSAAYFCASSSHRGHDTEAFFGQGTRLTVV.

The table lists this clone with a count of one. The chain uses TRBV2 and TRBJ1-4, with no clear D. In germline, CDR1 is SNHLY, CDR2 FYNNEI. The CDR3 runs to 14 residues. V gave up 10 bases and J gave up 5 bases, with 17 bases separating them. CDR3 residues: CATSPDSQNEKLFF. Written as DNA, the CDR3 is TGTGCCACCTCCCCGGACTCTCAGAATGAAAAACTGTTTTTT.

V is TRBV2 and J is TRBJ1-5; D not resolved. V was pared by 1 base and J by 7 bases, with 5 bases between. CDR1 is SNHLY, CDR2 FYNNEI, per germline. CDR3 length equals 12 residues. The CDR3 here is CASSEGQQPQHF. Written as DNA, the CDR3 is TGTGCCAGCAGTGAAGGTCAGCAGCCCCAGCATTTT. Using reference TRBV2 and TRBJ1-5 for the parts outside the CDR3, the full variable domain is EPEVTQTPSHQVTQMGQEVILRCVPISNHLYFYWYRQILGQKVEFLVSFYNNEISEKSEIFDDQFSVERPDGSNFTLKIRSTKLEDSAMYFCASSEGQQPQHFGDGTRLSIL.

The rearrangement uses TRBV5-6 and TRBJ1-1; D may be TRBD1 (6 bases). Germline CDR1 reads SGHDT; CDR2 reads YYEEEE. The CDR3 covers 14 residues. Trimming removed 4 bases from V and 3 bases from J, with 13 bases in between. CDR3 sequence (DNA): TGTGCCAGCAGCCCGGGACATGGTGACACTGAAGCTTTCTTT. This translates into CASSPGHGDTEAFF.

This chain joins TRBV14 and TRBJ1-2; D unresolved. Trimming cost V 1 base and J 4 bases, with 7 bases left between them. The CDR3 has 13 residues. Germline CDR1 SGHDN, CDR2 FVKESK. Here the CDR3 DNA reads TGTGCCAGCAGCCAAGCATACAGCTATGGCTACACCTTC. This encodes CASSQAYSYGYTF.

This clone has only a few counts. The CDR3 sequence is CASSVMTGGRNTEAFF. CDR3 sequence (DNA): TGTGCCAGCAGCGTAATGACAGGGGGTAGAAACACTGAAGCTTTCTTT. The chain couples TRBV9 to TRBJ1-1; 9 bases agree with TRBD1. The germline CDR1 and CDR2 sequences are SGDLS and YYNGEE. Trimming removed 1 base from V and 2 bases from J; junction bases left unmatched: 6. CDR3 length: 16 residues.

The genes are TRBV5-1 and TRBJ2-1; 9 bases fit TRBD2. CDR1 and CDR2 (germline): SGHRS, YFSETQ. The V segment lost 5 bases and the J segment 4 bases; nucleotides outside the gene matches: 7. This CDR3 is built from 15 residues. CDR3 nucleotide sequence: TGCGCCAGCAGTGCAGCTAGCGGGGAGTACAATGAGCAGTTCTTC. Its protein product is CASSAASGEYNEQFF.

The genes are TRBV6-5 and TRBJ2-7; D remains ambiguous. The CDR3 is 12 amino acids. From germline, CDR1 is MNHEY and CDR2 SVGAGI. V was trimmed by 0 bases and J by 6 bases, leaving 6 bases between them. The DNA of the CDR3 is TGTGCCAGCAGTTACTCTGGGCTCGAGCAGTACTTC. Translating gives CASSYSGLEQYF.

The CDR3 DNA sequence: TGTGCCAGCAGTTTAATGGGGGCGGTCACCGGGGAGCTGTTTTTT. The encoded protein is CASSLMGAVTGELFF. The chain employs TRBV27 and TRBJ2-2, with D tentatively TRBD1 (6 bases). Per germline, CDR1 MNHEY and CDR2 SMNVEV (reference sequence). V was clipped by 2 bases and J by 4 bases, with 11 bases between them. CDR3 length: 15 amino acids.

The chain employs TRBV7-3 and TRBJ1-6; the D is unclear. The V end lost 6 bases, the J end lost 1 base, and 4 bases lay between the germline ends. The CDR3 is made up of 13 amino acids. Looked up from germline, CDR1 is SGHTA and CDR2 is FQGTGA. For the CDR3, the DNA is TGTGCCAGCAGTGAGTCCTATAATTCACCCCTCCACTTT. The encoded protein is CASSESYNSPLHF.

CDR3: CSVDCRQGRYEQYF. CDR3 sequence (DNA): TGCAGCGTTGATTGTAGGCAGGGACGGTACGAGCAGTACTTC. The rearrangement links TRBV29-1 to TRBJ2-7; D may be TRBD1 or TRBD2 (5 bases each). Germline assignment: CDR1 SQVTM and CDR2 ANQGSEA. The ends were cut back, 3 bases at V and 4 bases at J, with 16 bases in the middle. This CDR3 spans 14 amino acids.

The chain uses TRBV6-5 and TRBJ1-1; 11 bases agree with TRBD1. Germline V gene data show CDR1 as MNHEY and CDR2 as SVGAGI. V lost 6 bases and J lost 5; bases outside the gene matches: 2. The CDR3 sequence is 13 residues long. The CDR3 DNA sequence: TGTGCCAGCAGCAGGGACAGGGGGACTGAAGCTTTCTTT. Translating gives CASSRDRGTEAFF.

There are a few counts of this clone. The CDR3 bases are TGTGCCAGCAGTCTCGACGGGACAGGGACCTACGAGCAGTACTTC. Translated, it gives CASSLDGTGTYEQYF. The rearrangement links TRBV6-5 to TRBJ2-7; 9 bases are shared with TRBD1. The trim removed 5 bases at V and 2 bases at J, leaving 7 bases unmatched. Looked up from germline, CDR1 is MNHEY and CDR2 is SVGAGI. CDR3 length equals 15 residues.

This clone was seen just once. The chain carries TRBV18 and TRBJ1-3, with D unresolved. Trimming removed 5 bases from V and 0 bases from J, with 14 bases in between. This CDR3 has 16 amino acids. Germline V gene data show CDR1 as KGHSH and CDR2 as LQKENI. The CDR3 loop reads CASSGSRLSSGNTIYF. As DNA, the CDR3 is TGTGCCAGCTCAGGCAGTCGGTTGAGCTCTGGAAACACCATATATTTT. Full variable domain (remainder filled in from reference TRBV18 and TRBJ1-3): NAGVMQNPRHLVRRRGQEARLRCSPMKGHSHVYWYRQLPEEGLKFMVYLQKENIIDESGMPKERFSAEFPKEGPSILRIQQVVRGDSAAYFCASSGSRLSSGNTIYFGEGSWLTVV.

The chain recombines TRBV24-1 with TRBJ1-5; D might be TRBD1 (6 bases). This CDR3 has 13 residues. Trimming cost V 6 bases and J 6 bases, with 11 bases left between them. In germline, CDR1 is KGHDR, CDR2 SFDVKD. Written as DNA, the CDR3 is TGTGCCACCAGTAAACAGGGTGGTCAGCCCCAGCATTTT. Protein sequence: CATSKQGGQPQHF.

The table lists this clone with a count of one. The V gene is TRBV6-5, the J gene TRBJ1-3; 8 nucleotides align to TRBD1. With V trimmed by 3 bases and J by 1 base, 5 bases remained unmatched. Germline lookup yields CDR1 MNHEY and CDR2 SVGAGI. This CDR3 has 16 residues. In DNA form, the CDR3 reads TGTGCCAGCAGTTATGACGGGACAGGTTCTGGAAACACCATATATTTT. Protein product: CASSYDGTGSGNTIYF.

The DNA of the CDR3 is TGCGCCAGCAGCCAAGGAGTCCTAGTAAACATTCAGTACTTC. As protein: CASSQGVLVNIQYF. The chain uses TRBV4-3 and TRBJ2-4; D remains unclear. The CDR3 covers 14 residues. Trimming cost V 1 base and J 6 bases, with 10 bases left between them. In germline, CDR1 is LGHNA, CDR2 YSLEER.

The V call is TRBV2, the J call TRBJ2-1; tentative D call: TRBD2 (7 bases). The germline CDR1 and CDR2 sequences are SNHLY and FYNNEI. The CDR3 is 15 residues long. The V end lost 6 bases, the J end lost 4 bases, and 16 bases lay between the germline ends. CDR3 sequence: CASRGIRGAYNEQFF. The CDR3 region has the DNA TGTGCCAGCAGGGGGATTCGGGGGGCTTACAATGAGCAGTTCTTC.

V and J are TRBV10-3 and TRBJ2-5; D is possibly TRBD2 (6 bases). The CDR3 loop spans 16 amino acids. Germline V gene data show CDR1 as ENHRY and CDR2 as SYGVKD. V shed 3 bases and J shed 2 bases, with 16 bases lying between them. The CDR3 sequence is CAISERWSGDQETQYF. CDR3 nucleotides: TGTGCCATCAGTGAAAGGTGGTCGGGGGATCAAGAGACCCAGTACTTC.

The chain combines TRBV30 with TRBJ2-5, with D possibly TRBD2 on 6 matching bases. Germline V gene sequence: CDR1 GTSNPN, CDR2 SVGIG (reference sequence). The CDR3 is 13 residues long. V lost 4 bases and J 7 bases, leaving 16 bases between the germline ends. The CDR3 is CAWTRGRVGTQYF. The CDR3, as DNA: TGTGCCTGGACGCGGGGAAGGGTTGGGACCCAGTACTTC.

The chain links TRBV7-9 to TRBJ2-4; D ambiguous. With 3 bases removed from V and 1 base from J, the gap between germline ends came to 13 bases. The germline gives CDR1 SEHNR, CDR2 FQNEAQ (reference sequence). The CDR3 totals 16 residues. Here the CDR3 reads CASSFFVGLAKNIQYF. Here the CDR3 DNA reads TGTGCCAGCAGCTTTTTTGTGGGTTTGGCCAAAAACATTCAGTACTTC.

This chain joins TRBV5-1 and TRBJ2-6; no clear D gene. The V gene's germline CDR1 is SGHRS and CDR2 YFSETQ. The CDR3 contains 15 residues. V lost 0 bases, J lost 0 bases, and 4 bases lay in between. The CDR3 is CASSLVGSGANVLTF. For the CDR3, the DNA is TGCGCCAGCAGCTTGGTCGGCTCTGGGGCCAACGTCCTGACTTTC.

The gene calls are TRBV14 and TRBJ1-4, with D perhaps TRBD1 (6 bases). V was pared by 2 bases and J by 0 bases, with 10 bases between. The germline gives CDR1 SGHDN, CDR2 FVKESK. The CDR3 extends over 16 amino acids. The CDR3 DNA follows: TGTGCCAGCAGCCAACCTACAGGGTCAACTAATGAAAAACTGTTTTTT. Protein product: CASSQPTGSTNEKLFF.

This clone was seen a few times. The chain uses TRBV7-2 and TRBJ2-2, with no clear D. V was cut by 5 bases and J by 7 bases, with 2 bases left in between. The CDR3 runs 10 residues. Germline-derived CDR1 and CDR2 are SGHTA and FQGNSA. The CDR3 coding sequence is TGTGCCAGCAGCCTCGGGGAGCTGTTTTTT. Translation gives CASSLGELFF.

The V call is TRBV27, the J call TRBJ2-1, with D perhaps matching TRBD2 (5 bases). CDR3 size: 14 residues. Deletions cut 1 base from V and 5 bases from J, with 9 bases between. CDR1 is MNHEY and CDR2 is SMNVEV in the germline V gene (reference sequence). The CDR3 bases are TGTGCCAGCAGTTTATTCATACTAGACAATGAGCAGTTCTTC. This encodes CASSLFILDNEQFF.

The chain has TRBV15 and TRBJ2-7; D gene unclear. The germline CDR1 and CDR2 sequences are LNHNV and YYDKDF (reference sequence). This CDR3 comprises 14 residues. V was cut by 0 bases and J by 5 bases, with 11 bases left in between. The CDR3 DNA follows: TGTGCCACCAGCAGAGATCCCCGGGCCAACGAGCAGTACTTC. Its translation: CATSRDPRANEQYF.